Only a few counts were recorded for the clone carrying this T cell receptor (beta chain). What it binds is not known. This CDR3 is 13 amino acids long. Trimming took off 4 bases at V and 4 bases at J, with 10 bases between the two ends. The germline V gene encodes CDR1 SQVTM and CDR2 ANQGSEA. There were TCR beta CDR3 regions amplified from RNA transcripts. The study used the HTBI primer set for a first-round RT-PCR of the TCR CDR3. MiXCR, applied by TCRdb to the multiplex PCR reads, yields one record per CDR3 protein. The sample records about 640,000 distinct CDR3 sequences, approximately 14% being singletons. Diagnoses used clinical symptoms, serum thyroxine and TRAb, thyroid ultrasound and orbital computed tomography. This sample stems from a study of T cells in Graves' hyperthyroidism and ophthalmopathy. Overall study findings and caveats: A 13 V-J model separated ophthalmopathy from stable hyperthyroidism. Onset of ophthalmopathy came a median roughly 6.4 months after the model predicted it.

This chain links TRBV29-1 with TRBJ2-2; unclear D gene. The sample comprised blood. This TCR was recovered from a woman aged 45 to 65 with Graves' ophthalmopathy. The CDR3, as DNA: TGCAGCGTTGGCAGGAAAAGCACCGGGGAGCTGTTTTTT. Encoded protein: CSVGRKSTGELFF.